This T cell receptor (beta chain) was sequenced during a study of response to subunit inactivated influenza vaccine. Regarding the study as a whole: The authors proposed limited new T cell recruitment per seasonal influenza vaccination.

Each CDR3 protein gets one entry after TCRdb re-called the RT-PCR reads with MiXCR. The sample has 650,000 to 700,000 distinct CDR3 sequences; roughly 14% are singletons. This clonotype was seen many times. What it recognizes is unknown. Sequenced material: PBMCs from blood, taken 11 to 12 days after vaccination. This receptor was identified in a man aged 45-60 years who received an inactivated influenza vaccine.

The chain's CDR3 is CASSLGPGHKSPLHF. Written as DNA, the CDR3 is TGTGCCAGCAGCTTGGGTCCGGGCCACAAAAGCCCCCTCCACTTT. V and J are TRBV5-6 and TRBJ1-6; no clear D. The CDR3 loop spans 15 amino acids. V was shortened by 0 bases and J by 13 bases, with 17 bases between the two germline ends. Germline V gene lookup returns CDR1 SGHDT and CDR2 YYEEEE.